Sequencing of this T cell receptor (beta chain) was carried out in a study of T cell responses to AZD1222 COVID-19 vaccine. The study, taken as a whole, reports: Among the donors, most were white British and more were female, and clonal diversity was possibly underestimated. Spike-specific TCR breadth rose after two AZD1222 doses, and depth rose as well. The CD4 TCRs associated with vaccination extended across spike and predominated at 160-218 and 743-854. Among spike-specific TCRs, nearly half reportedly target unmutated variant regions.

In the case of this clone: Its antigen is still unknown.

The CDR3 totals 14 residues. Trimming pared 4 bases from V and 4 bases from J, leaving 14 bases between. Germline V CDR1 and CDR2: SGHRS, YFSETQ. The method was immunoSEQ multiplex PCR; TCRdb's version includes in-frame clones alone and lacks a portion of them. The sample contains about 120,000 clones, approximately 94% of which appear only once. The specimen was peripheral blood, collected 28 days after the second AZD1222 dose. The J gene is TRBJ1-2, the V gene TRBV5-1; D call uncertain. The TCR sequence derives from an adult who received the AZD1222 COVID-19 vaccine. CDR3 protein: CASSPSHGLYGYTF. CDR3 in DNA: TGCGCCAGCAGCCCATCGCACGGGCTCTATGGCTACACCTTC.